This TCR beta chain was recovered during a study of CD8 T cells in Susac syndrome (dated by TCRdb to the late 2010s). With respect to the entire study: Among the Susac syndrome patients who were sequenced, clinically active disease was present in 5 or 6 and clinical remission was observed in eight. The study used repertoire sequencing to test whether antigen drove CD8+ T cell activation and differentiation in Susac syndrome. Susac syndrome patients were therapy-naive, on corticosteroids (some also receiving IVIg), or on IVIg alone at blood withdrawal.

There are 15 amino acids in the CDR3, from cysteine to phenylalanine inclusive. Just the 45-base CDR3 DNA is kept, in frame starting at base 1. Sequences DFQATT (CDR1) and SNEGSKA (CDR2) are obtained from the germline V gene (reference sequence). For this chain, trimming is 2 bases at the V end and 7 bases at the J end, and the number of junction bases without a gene match is 9. Peripheral blood CD8+ and CD4+ T cells from healthy donors, Susac syndrome patients and multiple sclerosis patients were profiled using high-throughput TCR beta sequencing. Susac syndrome patients met recently defined diagnostic criteria for definite or probable disease. Bulk CD8+ and CD4+ T cells were purified by magnetic negative isolation, whereas CD8+ TEMRA cells were enriched by FACS. Blood was collected in EDTA tubes and processed within 24 hours, with PBMCs isolated through density gradient centrifugation. PBMCs intended for TCR sequencing were cryopreserved in liquid nitrogen and thawed later in a water bath at 37 degrees C. Purity of sorted or isolated CD4+, CD8+ and CD8+ TEMRA cells was at least 90%.

What the research found in general, with its limitations: In the CD4+ T cell repertoire of Susac syndrome patients, clonal expansion was not detected. The study acknowledged that relatively few individuals were included in the TCR sequencing and HLA analysis.

Regarding this clonotype: Its cognate antigen has yet to be identified. Within one base of it there is no much larger clone, and no base qualities were kept.

RNA was extracted using the RNeasy kit, and roughly 0.5 to 1 ug of the RNA was reverse transcribed with random hexamers. The immunoSEQ multiplex PCR assay, covering 54 Vbeta and 13 Jbeta segments, was used to amplify TCR beta CDR3 regions. Bias from PCR amplification was corrected by using a synthetic template baseline for primer optimization and for computational correction. The source study handled its data this way. Only productive sequences were kept, with reads annotated to V, D and J genes according to IMGT and analyzed in immunoSEQ Analyzer. Clonality was calculated as one minus the Shannon entropy normalized by log2 of the number of productive unique sequences. For each patient and control, public and private clones were evaluated within the 100 most prevalent clones. Clones were defined as Susac-specific when absent from the healthy and MS cohorts, from about 970 published viral clones and from other ImmuneACCESS disease sequences. Clones were called with MiXCR by TCRdb after fastp trimmed the public reads at Q25, and only in-frame beta chains were retained. Under each unique CDR3 protein, matching rows form one entry showing the most common genes and DNA. Here the V and J calls rest on TCRdb's processing, not on the authors' analysis. Recorded for this sample are about 180,000 distinct CDR3 sequences; about 96% of them occurred a single time. The ten largest make up roughly 0.12% of the sample.

Recombination joined TRBV20-1 with TRBJ2-1, with 9 bases matching TRBD1. The TCR originated in a human donor with Susac syndrome. Sequencing was carried out using CD4+ T cells from PBMCs. The CDR3 reads CSARTNRGLRNEQFF. The bases read TGCAGTGCTAGAACTAACAGGGGGCTAAGGAATGAGCAGTTCTTC.